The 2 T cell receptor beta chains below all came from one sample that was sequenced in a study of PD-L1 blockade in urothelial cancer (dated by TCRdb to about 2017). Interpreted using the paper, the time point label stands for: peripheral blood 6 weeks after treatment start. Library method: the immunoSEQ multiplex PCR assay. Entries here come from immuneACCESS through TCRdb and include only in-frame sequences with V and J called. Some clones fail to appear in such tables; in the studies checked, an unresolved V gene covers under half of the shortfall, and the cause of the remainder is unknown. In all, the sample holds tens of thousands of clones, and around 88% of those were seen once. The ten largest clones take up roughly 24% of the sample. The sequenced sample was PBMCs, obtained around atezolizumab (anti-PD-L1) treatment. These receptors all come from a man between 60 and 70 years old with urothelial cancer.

This CDR3 reads CAFRTGGRGVNEKLFF. The CDR3 DNA follows: TGTGCCTTCCGGACAGGGGGCAGGGGGGTGAATGAAAAACTGTTTTTT. V and J are TRBV5-4 and TRBJ1-4; 11 bases align to TRBD1. CDR1 is SGHNT and CDR2 is YYREEE in the germline V gene (reference sequence). The V segment lost 10 bases and the J segment 5 bases; nucleotides outside the gene matches: 13. This CDR3 has 16 residues.

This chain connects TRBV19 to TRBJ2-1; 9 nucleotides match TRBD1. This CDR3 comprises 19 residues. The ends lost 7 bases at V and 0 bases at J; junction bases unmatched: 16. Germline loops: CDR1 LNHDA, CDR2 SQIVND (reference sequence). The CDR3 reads CASKQDRGSPQSSYNEQFF. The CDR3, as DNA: TGTGCCAGTAAACAAGACAGGGGGTCTCCCCAGAGCTCCTACAATGAGCAGTTCTTC.